This record looks at one T cell receptor (beta chain) sequence and its context. Its antigen is unknown. This sample is drawn from a study of cytomegalovirus exposure and HLA in healthy donors. The overall study: In a later analysis, it was reported that the roughly 130 validation repertoires had been produced on the same platform as the 700 or so repertoires belonging to the first cohort. Regarding the study as a whole: The study listed approximately 160 cytomegalovirus-associated TCR beta chains. Across donors, most TCRs were seen rarely, yet some public ones were widespread.

Germline V gene sequence: CDR1 MNHEY, CDR2 SVGAGI. V was pared by 1 base and J by 1 base, with 8 bases between. The CDR3 is 14 amino acids. This table comes from immunoSEQ multiplex PCR, and its TCRdb copy is limited to in-frame clones, with some not included. Counted here are fewer than 400,000 clones, over 75% occurring once; the ten biggest clones make up around 0.88%. This sequence originates from a man aged 30 to 45 in good health and CMV-seronegative. Sequenced: PBMCs. This sequence joins TRBV6-5 and TRBJ2-7; D gene uncertain. The CDR3 coding sequence is TGTGCCAGCAGTTACTTTTCAGGATCCTACGAGCAGTACTTC. Protein sequence: CASSYFSGSYEQYF.